This paragraph covers one T cell receptor (beta chain) sequence. The V segment lost 2 bases and the J segment 4 bases; nucleotides outside the gene matches: 9. This CDR3 contains 16 residues. In germline, CDR1 is SGHTA, CDR2 FQGTGA. TCRdb's copy holds only in-frame clones and misses some; the assay was immunoSEQ multiplex PCR. The sample has 120,000 or so clones, approximately 83% seen once. This sample was taken from a study of T cell responses to AZD1222 COVID-19 vaccine. Study details: Researchers grouped second doses given at about 4 or about 12 weeks into one pool.

This sequence joins TRBV7-3 and TRBJ2-7; TRBD2 matches 9 bases. This TCR derives from an adult in good health. Sequencing was performed on peripheral blood, taken on day 0 of AZD1222 vaccination. The DNA of the CDR3 is TGTGCCAGCAGCTTATCACCTAGCGGGATCTCGTACGAGCAGTACTTC. This sequence encodes CASSLSPSGISYEQYF.